The source of this TCR beta chain is a study of T cell responses to AZD1222 COVID-19 vaccine. On this clone: Its target is unknown.

Broader study findings: Only a handful of people who got AZD1222 tested seropositive at baseline. It should be noted that donors were predominantly white British and more often female, and clonal diversity was possibly underestimated.

This CDR3 has 15 amino acids. V lost 5 bases to trimming and J lost 5 bases; unmatched junction nucleotides: 10. The germline V gene encodes CDR1 SGHRS and CDR2 YFSETQ. Using immunoSEQ multiplex PCR, the repertoire was profiled, and TCRdb retains in-frame clones only, with some absent. Counted here are more than 150,000 clones, 80% to 90% occurring once; the ten biggest clones make up approximately 0.5%. This TCR came from an adult in good health. The material was peripheral blood, obtained on day 0 of AZD1222 vaccination. The gene calls are TRBV5-1 and TRBJ2-5; 9 nucleotides match TRBD1. The CDR3 bases are TGCGCCAGCAGTTTGAACAGGGGGCGTACGGAGACCCAGTACTTC. Its translation is CASSLNRGRTETQYF.